This TCR beta chain emerged from a study of Graves' ophthalmopathy and Graves' hyperthyroidism. Study-level information: Where ophthalmopathy was absent within 18 months of follow-up, hyperthyroidism was stable.

As the template, RNA transcripts were used to amplify TCR beta CDR3 regions. Amplification began with first-round RT-PCR using HTBI primers, then second-round multiplex PCR was performed. Each CDR3 protein is one row after TCRdb ran MiXCR on the multiplex PCR reads. In the table there are some 1.1 million distinct CDR3 sequences, about 40% of which are singletons. The study's findings and limits: Discrimination between ophthalmopathy and stable hyperthyroidism by a 13-signature model showed about 88% sensitivity and roughly 81% specificity. Sensitivity of about 67% and specificity of approximately 76% were achieved by the model that predicted ophthalmopathy progression. Blood also held most thyroid clonotypes expanded above 0.001 frequency.

As for this clonotype: Its antigen remains unidentified.

This CDR3 is 11 amino acids long. The V and J ends lost 1 base and 13 bases respectively, with 7 bases between them. Germline assignment: CDR1 SNHLY and CDR2 FYNNEI. This TCR derives from an adult man with Graves' hyperthyroidism. Sequenced: peripheral blood or thyroid tissue (not recorded which). This sequence joins TRBV2 and TRBJ1-4, with D perhaps TRBD1 (5 bases). CDR3 nucleotide sequence: TGTGCCAGCAGTGAAGGGGGGAGACTGTTTTTT. Amino acid sequence: CASSEGGRLFF.